The next 20 T cell receptor beta chains were all read from a single sample in a study of human T cells and chemical hapten exposure. Whole blood that had not been fractionated was the source of extracted total RNA. TCRdb re-analysed the 5' RACE reads in MiXCR, keeping a single row per CDR3 protein. This sample yields 110,000 or so distinct CDR3 sequences, of which 15% to 20% are seen a single time; around 2.8% belongs to the top ten. Every receptor here comes from a human donor in good health.

This chain joins TRBV18 and TRBJ1-2, with D unresolved. The CDR3 extends over 14 amino acids. CDR1 KGHSH and CDR2 LQKENI come from the germline V gene. Deletions cut 3 bases from V and 4 bases from J, with 12 bases between. The CDR3 spells CASSPGLEPYGYTF. CDR3 DNA sequence: TGTGCCAGCTCACCGGGCCTTGAGCCCTATGGCTACACCTTC.

This rearrangement joins TRBV6-5 to TRBJ1-2; TRBD1 is a possible D gene (6 bases). There are 14 residues in the CDR3. Trimming left V 8 bases short and J 8 bases short, with 21 bases between. The germline V gene encodes CDR1 MNHEY and CDR2 SVGAGI. The CDR3: CASGPTGKSGGYTF. CDR3 DNA: TGTGCCAGCGGACCAACAGGGAAGAGCGGAGGCTACACCTTC.

The chain couples TRBV5-6 to TRBJ2-7; D is unclear. The germline V gene encodes CDR1 SGHDT and CDR2 YYEEEE. This CDR3 is 15 amino acids long. V was shortened by 4 bases and J by 8 bases, with 22 bases between the two germline ends. CDR3 in DNA: TGTGCCAGCAGCGGAGTAGAGGTGGTTTCGGGTAAGCAGTACTTC. Protein product: CASSGVEVVSGKQYF.

At least ten counts were recorded for this clonotype. The chain is built from TRBV2 and TRBJ2-6; either TRBD1 or TRBD2 may fit D (6 bases each). The germline gives CDR1 SNHLY, CDR2 FYNNEI. CDR3 length: 17 amino acids. V gave up 6 bases and J gave up 4 bases, with 19 bases separating them. The CDR3 coding sequence is TGTGCCAGCAGCCCCCTCTCCGGGGGCCCCGGGGCCAACGTCCTGACTTTC. It is translated as CASSPLSGGPGANVLTF. Filled out from reference TRBV2 and TRBJ2-6, the complete variable domain reads EPEVTQTPSHQVTQMGQEVILRCVPISNHLYFYWYRQILGQKVEFLVSFYNNEISEKSEIFDDQFSVERPDGSNFTLKIRSTKLEDSAMYFCASSPLSGGPGANVLTFGAGSRLTVL.

This clonotype turned up a few times. The chain uses TRBV20-1 and TRBJ2-1; D gene unclear. Deletions cut 6 bases from V and 2 bases from J, with 17 bases between. Germline-derived CDR1 and CDR2 are DFQATT and SNEGSKA (reference sequence). This CDR3 has 15 amino acids. The chain's CDR3 is CSARTLTTAYNEQFF. CDR3 in DNA: TGCAGTGCACGGACCCTAACTACTGCCTACAATGAGCAGTTCTTC.

This chain joins TRBV7-8 and TRBJ1-1; TRBD1 might be the D (6 bases). The V end was cut by 4 bases, the J end by 7 bases, with 10 bases between. Germline V gene lookup returns CDR1 SGHVS and CDR2 FQNEAQ. This CDR3 contains 12 residues. CDR3 in DNA: TGTGCCAGCAGCTCCTACAGGGTTGAAGCTTTCTTT. It yields the protein CASSSYRVEAFF.

The count of this clonotype is one. The chain carries TRBV4-2 and TRBJ2-7, with TRBD2 matching over 10 bases. The V and J ends lost 4 bases and 3 bases, in that order; junction bases with no gene match: 6. Germline V CDR1 and CDR2: LGHNA, YNFKEQ. The CDR3 length is 15 residues. The CDR3 bases are TGTGCCAGCAGCCTAAGGACTAGCGGATTCTACGAGCAGTACTTC. Translating gives CASSLRTSGFYEQYF.

This clonotype was observed a handful of times. The chain uses TRBV7-3 and TRBJ2-3; no firm D call. The V and J ends lost 4 bases and 2 bases respectively, with 13 bases between them. The CDR3 is 15 residues long. Germline V gene data show CDR1 as SGHTA and CDR2 as FQGTGA. Here the CDR3 reads CASSSTGIYTDTQYF. CDR3 sequence (DNA): TGTGCCAGCAGCTCTACTGGGATTTACACAGATACGCAGTATTTT.

This chain joins TRBV20-1 and TRBJ1-5, with a possible D match to TRBD1 (6 bases). Germline V gene lookup returns CDR1 DFQATT and CDR2 SNEGSKA (reference sequence). The germline V and J ends were trimmed by 5 bases and 5 bases, with 16 bases remaining between them. The CDR3 extends over 14 amino acids. CDR3 in DNA: TGCAGTGCTGGTCCTCGGACAGCGGATCAGCCCCAGCATTTT. This sequence encodes CSAGPRTADQPQHF.

The CDR3 loop is CASSFSAGGDTQYF. CDR3 sequence (DNA): TGTGCCAGCAGTTTTTCGGCGGGAGGAGATACGCAGTATTTT. V gene TRBV12-3 or TRBV12-4 combines with J gene TRBJ2-3, with 8 nucleotides matching TRBD2. V trimming: 3 bases; J trimming: 5 bases; junction bases outside the gene matches: 4. This CDR3 is built from 14 residues.

The chain couples TRBV11-2 to TRBJ2-5; no clear D. The CDR3 covers 13 residues. Germline loops: CDR1 SGHAT, CDR2 FQNNGV. V dropped 5 bases and J dropped 3 bases, with 10 bases sitting between them. The chain's CDR3 is CASSPTRKETQYF. The CDR3 DNA reads TGTGCCAGCAGCCCCACAAGAAAAGAGACCCAGTACTTC.

This clonotype was seen a few times. CDR3 in amino acids: CASSEVGRGETQYF. CDR3 in DNA: TGTGCCAGCAGTGAGGTCGGACGAGGGGAGACCCAGTACTTC. The chain joins TRBV25-1 to TRBJ2-5, with D maybe TRBD2 (5 bases). CDR3 length: 14 amino acids. Trimming pared 3 bases from V and 5 bases from J, leaving 13 bases between. CDR1 and CDR2 (germline): MGHDK, SYGVNS.

The rearrangement joins TRBV3-1 to TRBJ1-1; 8 nucleotides align to TRBD1. Germline V gene data show CDR1 as LGHDT and CDR2 as YNNKEL (reference sequence). V shed 2 bases, J shed 4 bases, and the junction held 3 bases outside the gene matches. The CDR3 totals 14 residues. The CDR3 protein is CASSQLQGGTEAFF. The CDR3 DNA is TGTGCCAGCAGCCAACTACAGGGGGGCACTGAAGCTTTCTTT.

This chain joins TRBV12-3 or TRBV12-4 and TRBJ2-3; D assignment may be TRBD1 or TRBD2 (5 bases each). The CDR3 runs 17 residues. Trimming took off 7 bases at V and 10 bases at J, with 30 bases between the two ends. CDR3 amino acids: CASIFKFGGMDEEAQYF. CDR3 DNA: TGTGCCAGCATCTTCAAGTTTGGGGGTATGGATGAGGAGGCGCAGTATTTT.

The genes are TRBV30 and TRBJ2-3; 10 bases match TRBD2. V shed 2 bases, J shed 5 bases, and the junction held 13 bases outside the gene matches. The germline gives CDR1 GTSNPN, CDR2 SVGIG (reference sequence). CDR3 length equals 17 residues. The CDR3 loop reads CAWSFRRAGGPGDTQYF. The CDR3 DNA reads TGTGCCTGGAGTTTTCGACGAGCGGGAGGGCCGGGAGATACGCAGTATTTT.

This clonotype appeared a few times. V usage is TRBV15 and J usage is TRBJ1-3, with D hard to call. The CDR3 consists of 16 residues. Between the trimmed V and J ends, which lost 1 base and 0 bases, there was a span of 10 bases. CDR1 and CDR2 (germline): LNHNV, YYDKDF (reference sequence). CDR3 sequence (DNA): TGTGCCACCAGCAGAGCTGAGGACCTCTCTGGAAACACCATATATTTT. Translated: CATSRAEDLSGNTIYF.

This chain joins TRBV12-3 or TRBV12-4 and TRBJ2-3, with 10 bases matching TRBD2. This CDR3 spans 15 amino acids. Germline trimming cut 6 bases from V and 2 bases from J; bases unmatched to any gene: 5. The CDR3 coding sequence is TGTGCCAGCAGCACTAGCGGGACTATCACAGATACGCAGTATTTT. Amino acid sequence: CASSTSGTITDTQYF.

The table lists this clonotype with a few counts. The chain recombines TRBV12-3 or TRBV12-4 with TRBJ1-1, with a possible D match to TRBD1 (5 bases). With 1 base removed from V and 10 bases from J, the gap between germline ends came to 22 bases. The CDR3 covers 16 residues. The CDR3 protein is CASSLVTGTGLPGAFF. As DNA, the CDR3 is TGTGCCAGCAGTTTAGTGACCGGGACGGGGCTGCCTGGAGCTTTCTTT.

The sample holds a few counts of this clonotype. The gene calls are TRBV2 and TRBJ2-7; tentative D call: TRBD1 (6 bases). Germline loops: CDR1 SNHLY, CDR2 FYNNEI. This CDR3 region has 12 residues. Trimming took 7 bases from V and 1 from J, leaving 8 bases between them. CDR3 loop: CASMGASYEQYF. CDR3 DNA: TGTGCCAGCATGGGGGCGTCCTACGAGCAGTACTTC. Full variable domain (rest looked up from reference TRBV2 and TRBJ2-7): EPEVTQTPSHQVTQMGQEVILRCVPISNHLYFYWYRQILGQKVEFLVSFYNNEISEKSEIFDDQFSVERPDGSNFTLKIRSTKLEDSAMYFCASMGASYEQYFGPGTRLTVT.

In this sample, this clonotype turned up a few times. The rearrangement joins TRBV7-6 to TRBJ2-7; 12 nucleotides align to TRBD2. The CDR3 runs to 16 residues. Germline trimming cut 0 bases from V and 3 bases from J; bases unmatched to any gene: 3. Looked up from germline, CDR1 is SGHVS and CDR2 is FNYEAQ. CDR3 in amino acids: CASSLAGLAGHYEQYF. DNA of the CDR3: TGTGCCAGCAGCTTAGCCGGACTAGCGGGGCACTACGAGCAGTACTTC. The entire variable domain, with the rest obtained from reference TRBV7-6 and TRBJ2-7, is as follows: GAGVSQSPRYKVTKRGQDVALRCDPISGHVSLYWYRQALGQGPEFLTYFNYEAQQDKSGLPNDRFSAERPEGSISTLTIQRTEQRDSAMYRCASSLAGLAGHYEQYFGPGTRLTVT.